This is a list of T cell receptor beta chains from one sample in a study of cytomegalovirus exposure and HLA in healthy donors. Some clones are missing from TCRdb's copy, which holds only in-frame ones; the method was immunoSEQ multiplex PCR. The sample includes about 240,000 clones, around 78% seen only once; the top ten take about 0.5%. Sequencing input: PBMCs. These receptors all come from a boy between 5 and 17 years old in good health and CMV-seronegative. CDR3s include the opening cysteine and the closing phenylalanine or tryptophan. The D gene is left open where the match is weak. Some rows have no size entry. The others give once, few or many, or a class for an expanded clone.

cdr3_nt cdr3_aa d_call clone_size j_call v_call
TGTGCCAGGGGGGGGACGGGAACTAATGAAAAACTGTTTTTT CARGGTGTNEKLFF . once TRBJ1-4 TRBV2
TGTGCCAGCTCCCAGCACACAGGGGCCTACGAGCAGTACTTC CASSQHTGAYEQYF TRBD1 . TRBJ2-7 TRBV18
TGTGCCAGCAGTCAGCCGGGACAGGGTACCTACGAGCAGTACTTC CASSQPGQGTYEQYF TRBD1 . TRBJ2-7 TRBV6-5
TGTGTCAGAAGCTCCCGGGGGACGTACTCTGGAAACACCATATATTTT CVRSSRGTYSGNTIYF . . TRBJ1-3 TRBV7-5
TGTGCCAGTAGTATCATCTCGGGATGGCAAGAGACCCAGTACTTC CASSIISGWQETQYF . . TRBJ2-5 TRBV19
TGTGCCAGCAGCTTGTTCGGGACAGGAGAGACCCAGTACTTC CASSLFGTGETQYF TRBD1 . TRBJ2-5 TRBV5-6
TGCAGCGTTGGGGTCCCGGGTAACTATGGCTACACCTTC CSVGVPGNYGYTF . . TRBJ1-2 TRBV29-1
TGTGCCAGCACCACTATCGACGGAGCAGCCTACGAGCAGTACTTC CASTTIDGAAYEQYF . once TRBJ2-7 TRBV6-1
TGTGCCAGCAGTTACTGGGGCAGCTCCTACGAGCAGTACTTC CASSYWGSSYEQYF . . TRBJ2-7 TRBV6-6
TGTGCCAGCAGCTTAGCTCCGCCTGGTGGGGGACTCTCCTACGAGCAGTACTTC CASSLAPPGGGLSYEQYF . . TRBJ2-7 TRBV7-8
TGTGCCAGCAGCAAATTCAGGGGGCCTAAGGTATCAACCGGGGAGCTGTTTTTT CASSKFRGPKVSTGELFF . . TRBJ2-2 TRBV21-1
TGCGCCAGCAGCTTCCGACCGGGACAGGGGGCGGGAGAGCAGTACTTC CASSFRPGQGAGEQYF TRBD1 . TRBJ2-7 TRBV5-1
TGTGCCAGCAGCTTGAGGGGGCTTAACACTGAAGCTTTCTTT CASSLRGLNTEAFF TRBD1 . TRBJ1-1 TRBV5-5
TGTGCCAGTAGTCCGAACAGGGGTCCATCCTACGAGCAGTACTTC CASSPNRGPSYEQYF TRBD1 . TRBJ2-7 TRBV19
TGTGCCAGCAGCCCCGGGGGTGGGGGGACGAACACCGGGGAGCTGTTTTTT CASSPGGGGTNTGELFF . . TRBJ2-2 TRBV11-2
TGCGCCAGCAGCCAAGATCGGAGACAGTTAGGCACAGATACGCAGTATTTT CASSQDRRQLGTDTQYF . . TRBJ2-3 TRBV4-1
TGTGCCTTCCAGAGACAGGGGTTCTATGGCTACACCTTC CAFQRQGFYGYTF TRBD1 . TRBJ1-2 TRBV30
TGTGCCAGCAGCCCGGGACTAGCGGGAGGTGTGGAAGAGACCCAGTACTTC CASSPGLAGGVEETQYF TRBD2 . TRBJ2-5 TRBV11-3
TGCGCCAGCAGCTGGACTAGCGTCAGCACCGGGGAGCTGTTTTTT CASSWTSVSTGELFF TRBD2 . TRBJ2-2 TRBV5-1
TGTGCCAGCCAAATCGGCAGGGGGTACTTTGGGGCCAACGTCCTGACTTTC CASQIGRGYFGANVLTF TRBD1 . TRBJ2-6 TRBV28
TGTGCCAGCAGTAGCGGGGGCTATGGCTACACCTTC CASSSGGYGYTF . . TRBJ1-2 TRBV6-5
TGTGCCAGCAGCTTGGACCTGACTAGCGCAGATACGCAGTATTTT CASSLDLTSADTQYF TRBD2 . TRBJ2-3 TRBV5-4
TGTGCCAGCAGTTTATCGATTGTGGCAGGCTACGAGCAGTACTTC CASSLSIVAGYEQYF . . TRBJ2-7 TRBV27
TGTGCCAGCTCACGTCAGGGGAGTAACACTGAAGCTTTCTTT CASSRQGSNTEAFF . . TRBJ1-1 TRBV18
TGTGCCAGCTCACCACCGCTTCGGGACGAGCAGTACTTC CASSPPLRDEQYF . . TRBJ2-7 TRBV18
TGTGCCAGCAGTATAAGGGGACTAGCGGGCAGCTCCTACGAGCAGTACTTC CASSIRGLAGSSYEQYF TRBD2 once TRBJ2-7 TRBV27
TGCGCCAGCAGCCTGATACCTGGAGAGCCCCAGCATTTT CASSLIPGEPQHF . . TRBJ1-5 TRBV5-1
TGTGCCAGCCCGGGTAATGGGCCCCAGCATTTT CASPGNGPQHF . . TRBJ1-5 TRBV27
TGTGCCAGCAGTTTATCGACTACGAACTATGGCTACACCTTC CASSLSTTNYGYTF . . TRBJ1-2 TRBV27
TGTGCCAGCAGCGCGACTAGCGGGAGCTACGAGCAGTACTTC CASSATSGSYEQYF TRBD2 . TRBJ2-7 TRBV11-3
TGTGCCAGCAGCTTAGCTGAGGTTTTAGGCTACAATGAGCAGTTCTTC CASSLAEVLGYNEQFF . . TRBJ2-1 TRBV11-1
TGTGCCAGTAGTTGGGGACAGGGGAGATACGAGCAGTACTTC CASSWGQGRYEQYF TRBD1 . TRBJ2-7 TRBV19
TGTGCCAGCAGTGAACGTCAGCCCCAGCATTTT CASSERQPQHF . once TRBJ1-5 TRBV6-1
TGTGCCAGCAGCTCCTGGGGGCTAGCGGTTACGAACACCGGGGAGCTGTTTTTT CASSSWGLAVTNTGELFF . . TRBJ2-2 TRBV7-9
TGTGCCAGTAGTATGGGACTAGCGTGGTCCTACAATGAGCAGTTCTTC CASSMGLAWSYNEQFF TRBD2 . TRBJ2-1 TRBV19
TGTGCCAGCTCACTCAGGCCCGGGGAGGGCATCGGCGAGACCCAGTACTTC CASSLRPGEGIGETQYF TRBD2 . TRBJ2-5 TRBV18
TGTGCCAGCAGCCTGCGGACAGGGGGTAGTCTACGAGCTTTCTTT CASSLRTGGSLRAFF TRBD1 once TRBJ1-1 TRBV5-4
TGTGCCAGCTCCCCACACAGGGGGCTCGAGCAGTACTTC CASSPHRGLEQYF TRBD1 . TRBJ2-7 TRBV18
TGTGCCAGCAGCTTTGACTGGACTAGACCTCTCGACGAGCAGTACTTC CASSFDWTRPLDEQYF TRBD2 . TRBJ2-7 TRBV11-3
TGTGCCAGCAGCTTAAATCAGGGGCCGGAAGGGGCCAACGTCCTGACTTTC CASSLNQGPEGANVLTF . . TRBJ2-6 TRBV7-3
TGCAGCGTTGGGCAGGGGGCTGGTACTGAAGCTTTCTTT CSVGQGAGTEAFF TRBD1 . TRBJ1-1 TRBV29-1
TGCAGCGTTGGTCGTCCGAACACTGAAGCTTTCTTT CSVGRPNTEAFF . . TRBJ1-1 TRBV29-1
TGTGCCAGCAGCCCGAAAGGGGGCGTCTACTACAATGAGCAGTTCTTC CASSPKGGVYYNEQFF TRBD1 . TRBJ2-1 TRBV7-6
TGTGCCAGCAGCGGACTAGGATACAATGAGCAGTTCTTC CASSGLGYNEQFF TRBD2 . TRBJ2-1 TRBV2
TGTGCCAGTAGTGCATTCGAACGAGGCAATCAGCCCCAGCATTTT CASSAFERGNQPQHF . . TRBJ1-5 TRBV19
TGCAGCGTTGAAGATCCCGGCCAGGGGGCAACTTGGTACCAAGAGACCCAGTACTTC CSVEDPGQGATWYQETQYF TRBD1 once TRBJ2-5 TRBV29-1
TGTGCCAGCAGCTTGGGGGAATTCTTGGGGCCTTTAAGAGAGACCCAGTACTTC CASSLGEFLGPLRETQYF . . TRBJ2-5 TRBV5-4
TGCAGCGTTCCTTCGACTAGCGGGGGTGAGCAGTTCTTC CSVPSTSGGEQFF TRBD2 once TRBJ2-1 TRBV29-1
TGTGCCAGCAGCCAAGTCGGGCGGGAGGGCCTATTCTACAATGAGCAGTTCTTC CASSQVGREGLFYNEQFF TRBD2 once TRBJ2-1 TRBV4-2
TGCGCCAGCAGCCGATTCATGGCGGTAGCGGGAGCCACCGGGGAGCTGTTTTTT CASSRFMAVAGATGELFF TRBD2 few TRBJ2-2 TRBV4-1
TGTGCCAGCAGCTTCCGGGGGGGCCTAGTCGAGCAGTACTTC CASSFRGGLVEQYF TRBD2 . TRBJ2-7 TRBV11-2